The T cell receptor beta chain under discussion was sequenced for a study of Graves' ophthalmopathy and Graves' hyperthyroidism. The TCR beta CDR3 regions underwent amplification from RNA transcripts. RT-PCR with HTBI primers came first, then second-round multiplex PCR. TCRdb re-called the multiplex PCR reads through MiXCR, storing one row per CDR3 protein. The table includes about 740,000 distinct CDR3 sequences, roughly 41% detected once. Turning to this clonotype: Its matching antigen is unknown.

The CDR3 runs 14 residues. Germline CDR1 SGHTA, CDR2 FQGNSA. Patients were diagnosed from clinical symptoms, serum thyroxine, TRAb, thyroid ultrasound and orbital computed tomography. Points from the study as a whole: Blood also carried most expanded thyroid clonotypes exceeding 0.001 frequency.

The TCR was taken from an adult man with Graves' ophthalmopathy. V usage is TRBV7-2 and J usage is TRBJ2-5, with D possibly TRBD2 on 6 matching bases. The J call is in doubt because the DNA end fits TRBJ2-1 better. The sample comprised peripheral blood. CDR3 coding DNA: TGTGCCAGCAGCGGCGGGACTTTGGGGAATGAGCAGTTCTTC. It codes for CASSGGTLGNEQFF.